This entry lists 18 T cell receptor beta chains sequenced from one sample in a study of cytomegalovirus exposure and HLA in healthy donors. It was with 60 Vbeta and 13 Jbeta primers that the PCR ran. Here immunoSEQ multiplex PCR was the method, and the copy in TCRdb shows in-frame clones only, minus some. The table shows 210,000 or so clones, with about 85% occurring only once. The sample taken for sequencing was PBMCs. The receptors derive from a girl under 10 years old in good health and CMV-seronegative.

The rearrangement joins TRBV6-1 to TRBJ2-2, with 7 bases matching TRBD1. The CDR3 has 14 amino acids. Germline loops: CDR1 MNHNS, CDR2 SASEGT. The V and J ends lost 9 bases and 6 bases, in that order; junction bases with no gene match: 10. CDR3 bases: TGTGCCAGTTTGGGGACAGCGACCGCCGGGGAGCTGTTTTTT. Translating it yields CASLGTATAGELFF.

The chain combines TRBV19 with TRBJ1-5; 7 bases are a match to TRBD1. CDR1 and CDR2 (germline): LNHDA, SQIVND (reference sequence). V gave up 4 bases and J gave up 2 bases; unmatched junction bases: 5. The CDR3 is made up of 15 amino acids. The CDR3 nucleotides read TGTGCCAGTAGTAACCGACAGGGCGGCAATCAGCCCCAGCATTTT. It yields the protein CASSNRQGGNQPQHF.

The rearrangement links TRBV7-2 to TRBJ2-7, with 11 bases identical to TRBD2. Germline CDR1 reads SGHTA; CDR2 reads FQGNSA. CDR3 size: 15 residues. V was clipped by 5 bases and J by 0 bases; unmatched bases: 3. CDR3 sequence: CASSRTSGSSYEQYF. Written as DNA, the CDR3 is TGTGCCAGCAGCCGAACTAGCGGGAGCTCCTACGAGCAGTACTTC. Full variable domain (outside the CDR3, taken from reference TRBV7-2 and TRBJ2-7): GAGVSQSPSNKVTEKGKDVELRCDPISGHTALYWYRQSLGQGLEFLIYFQGNSAPDKSGLPSDRFSAERTGGSVSTLTIQRTQQEDSAVYLCASSRTSGSSYEQYFGPGTRLTVT.

CDR3 bases: TGTGCCAGCTCAGCTCAGGGTCTTAGTAGTGAGCAGTTCTTC. This sequence encodes CASSAQGLSSEQFF. The chain links TRBV18 to TRBJ2-1; D may be TRBD1 (5 bases). CDR3 size: 14 residues. Germline CDR1 is KGHSH and CDR2 is LQKENI. Deletions cut 5 bases from V and 9 bases from J, with 17 bases between.

V and J are TRBV2 and TRBJ2-1; D possibly corresponds to TRBD2 (5 bases). Germline CDR1 is SNHLY and CDR2 is FYNNEI. The CDR3 spans 14 residues. Trimming left V 5 bases short and J 6 bases short, with 14 bases between. CDR3 nucleotides: TGTGCCAGCAGTTGGACTCTGGGTCCCAATGAGCAGTTCTTC. It yields the protein CASSWTLGPNEQFF.

This clone showed up just once. The V call is TRBV7-9, the J call TRBJ1-1; perhaps TRBD1 as D (6 bases). CDR1 SEHNR and CDR2 FQNEAQ come from the germline V gene (reference sequence). This CDR3 spans 18 amino acids. CDR3 in amino acids: CSTTRRLQGSVQNTEAFF. CDR3 nucleotide sequence: TGTTCCACCACCCGACGACTACAGGGTTCGGTCCAGAACACTGAAGCTTTCTTT.

V usage is TRBV7-2 and J usage is TRBJ2-1; D may be TRBD2 (6 bases). The CDR3 length is 15 residues. From germline, CDR1 is SGHTA and CDR2 FQGNSA. The V and J ends lost 3 bases and 2 bases respectively, with 11 bases between them. The CDR3 region is CASSFSGVTYNEQFF. The CDR3 DNA sequence: TGTGCCAGCAGCTTTAGCGGTGTGACCTACAATGAGCAGTTCTTC.

CDR3 region: CASRSAGRLLNNEQFF. CDR3 DNA: TGTGCCAGCAGGTCCGCAGGCCGCCTTCTCAACAATGAGCAGTTCTTC. The chain combines TRBV7-2 with TRBJ2-1; D is uncertain. The V end lost 6 bases, the J end lost 5 bases, and 20 bases lay between the germline ends. This CDR3 region has 16 residues. The germline V gene encodes CDR1 SGHTA and CDR2 FQGNSA.

The rearrangement joins TRBV11-2 to TRBJ1-6; TRBD1 aligns across 8 bases. This CDR3 has 15 residues. J was trimmed by 8 bases and V by 5 bases; bases with no gene match: 8. Germline V gene lookup returns CDR1 SGHAT and CDR2 FQNNGV. CDR3 loop: CASSRVGQGDSPLHF. The CDR3 region has the DNA TGTGCCAGCAGCAGGGTCGGACAGGGTGATTCACCCCTCCACTTT.

The rearrangement links TRBV11-2 to TRBJ1-3, with TRBD1 identical over 7 bases. V shed 5 bases, J shed 2 bases, and the junction held 3 bases outside the gene matches. The germline V gene has CDR1 SGHAT and CDR2 FQNNGV. The CDR3 length is 14 residues. The CDR3 nucleotides read TGTGCCAGCAGCCCTGACAGGGCTGGAAACACCATATATTTT. Its translation is CASSPDRAGNTIYF.

The V and J genes are TRBV10-2 and TRBJ2-1; unclear D gene. The CDR3 covers 13 residues. V was trimmed by 7 bases and J by 0 bases, leaving 7 bases between them. Germline V lookup: CDR1 WSHSY, CDR2 SAAADI. DNA of the CDR3: TGCGCCAGCACGACTGGCTCCTACAATGAGCAGTTCTTC. Its translation: CASTTGSYNEQFF.

This chain connects TRBV4-1 to TRBJ1-3; unclear D gene. The CDR3 is 17 amino acids. V lost 4 bases, J lost 0 bases, and 16 bases lay in between. Germline V gene lookup returns CDR1 MGHRA and CDR2 YSYEKL. CDR3 region: CASSPQAGQSSGNTIYF. Written as DNA, the CDR3 is TGCGCCAGCAGCCCCCAGGCCGGTCAGAGCTCTGGAAACACCATATATTTT.

The DNA of the CDR3 is TGTGCCGGCCGTACGGGGGGCCCTCACACAGATACGCAGTATTTT. It codes for CAGRTGGPHTDTQYF. The chain couples TRBV6-1 to TRBJ2-3, with a possible D match to TRBD2 (7 bases). Germline values: CDR1 MNHNS, CDR2 SASEGT. The CDR3 sequence is 15 residues long. The ends were cut back, 11 bases at V and 2 bases at J, with 20 bases in the middle.

This clone occurred once. The chain links TRBV2 to TRBJ1-3; TRBD1 agrees at 7 bases. The CDR3 covers 15 residues. The ends lost 6 bases at V and 0 bases at J; junction bases unmatched: 5. CDR1 SNHLY and CDR2 FYNNEI come from the germline V gene. The CDR3 is CASRKPGGSGNTIYF. CDR3 coding DNA: TGTGCCAGCAGAAAACCAGGGGGCTCTGGAAACACCATATATTTT.

J is TRBJ2-7 and V is TRBV29-1; weak D call: TRBD2 (5 bases). This CDR3 contains 14 residues. Looked up from germline, CDR1 is SQVTM and CDR2 is ANQGSEA. V lost 4 bases to trimming and J lost 2 bases, with 15 bases between them. CDR3 DNA: TGCAGCGTTGTGGACTCTACCTTGCCCTACGAGCAGTACTTC. Translation: CSVVDSTLPYEQYF.

The rearrangement uses TRBV27 and TRBJ1-5, with D possibly TRBD1 on 6 matching bases. The V end was cut by 6 bases, the J end by 0 bases, with 9 bases between. Germline lookup yields CDR1 MNHEY and CDR2 SMNVEV (reference sequence). The CDR3 is made up of 14 amino acids. The CDR3 DNA reads as TGTGCCAGCAGAAGGACAGATAGCAATCAGCCCCAGCATTTT. Its translation: CASRRTDSNQPQHF.

The chain recombines TRBV4-1 with TRBJ2-4, with 9 bases matching TRBD1. The CDR3 has 17 amino acids. Germline lookup yields CDR1 MGHRA and CDR2 YSYEKL. The V and J ends lost 1 base and 3 bases, in that order; junction bases with no gene match: 7. For the CDR3, the DNA is TGCGCCAGCAGCCAAGGCGACAGGGGGACTCTCAAAAACATTCAGTACTTC. This translates into CASSQGDRGTLKNIQYF.

This chain joins TRBV10-2 and TRBJ1-1; D is undetermined. The germline gives CDR1 WSHSY, CDR2 SAAADI. This CDR3 has 12 amino acids. The V gene lost 7 bases and the J gene lost 1 base, with 7 bases spanning the gap. The CDR3, as DNA: TGCGCCAGCACGCGATCGAACACTGAAGCTTTCTTT. This gives the protein CASTRSNTEAFF.